Presented here are 32 T cell receptor beta chains from one specimen sequenced in a study of CD4+ T cells in melanoma. Measured with immunoSEQ multiplex PCR; TCRdb has only the in-frame clones, and not every one. This sample yields more than 9,500 clones, of which almost 70% are seen a single time; around 20% belongs to the top ten. The sequenced sample was peripheral blood. The receptor source for this set is a human donor with melanoma.

This clone occurred a few times. The chain recombines TRBV15 with TRBJ2-2; TRBD1 matches 7 bases. Germline V gene lookup returns CDR1 LNHNV and CDR2 YYDKDF (reference sequence). V gave up 6 bases and J gave up 6 bases; unmatched junction bases: 13. This CDR3 spans 16 amino acids. CDR3 protein: CATRKGSAGGPGELFF. CDR3 in DNA: TGTGCCACCAGAAAGGGGTCGGCAGGGGGTCCCGGGGAGCTGTTTTTT.

The chain couples TRBV20-1 to TRBJ1-1, with D perhaps matching TRBD1 (5 bases). CDR1 is DFQATT, CDR2 SNEGSKA, per germline (reference sequence). The CDR3 totals 10 residues. Trimming stripped 5 bases from V and 10 bases from J, with 11 bases between. DNA for the CDR3: TGCAGTGCTGGGGTAGGGGTAGCTTTCTTT. Protein: CSAGVGVAFF.

This clone was counted a single time. The chain uses TRBV28 and TRBJ1-2; 8 nucleotides align to TRBD1. This CDR3 comprises 14 residues. V was pared by 5 bases and J by 8 bases, with 10 bases of the junction left unmatched. Germline CDR1 MDHEN, CDR2 SYDVKM. This CDR3 is CASSLSRDRWGYTF. The CDR3, as DNA: TGTGCCAGCAGTCTAAGCAGGGACAGGTGGGGCTACACCTTC.

The chain carries TRBV9 and TRBJ2-3; D might be TRBD2 (5 bases). Per germline, CDR1 SGDLS and CDR2 YYNGEE. Deletions cut 2 bases from V and 0 bases from J, with 10 bases between. The CDR3 contains 15 residues. CDR3 in amino acids: CASSVGDTSTDTQYF. CDR3 sequence (DNA): TGTGCCAGCAGCGTGGGAGACACTAGCACAGATACGCAGTATTTT.

This clone is medium-sized within its sample. The genes are TRBV2 and TRBJ1-2; no clear D gene. V gave up 2 bases and J gave up 4 bases, with 8 bases separating them. The CDR3 runs to 13 residues. Germline V lookup: CDR1 SNHLY, CDR2 FYNNEI. The CDR3 spells CASSERTPYGYTF. The CDR3 DNA sequence: TGTGCCAGCAGTGAACGGACCCCCTATGGCTACACCTTC.

The V call is TRBV5-1, the J call TRBJ2-6, with 7 bases aligning to TRBD2. CDR1 and CDR2 from the germline V gene are SGHRS and YFSETQ. The V and J ends lost 4 bases and 2 bases, in that order; junction bases with no gene match: 6. The CDR3 consists of 16 residues. The CDR3 loop is CASSEGRGAGANVLTF. The CDR3 nucleotides read TGCGCCAGCAGCGAGGGCCGGGGGGCTGGGGCCAACGTCCTGACTTTC. Using reference TRBV5-1 and TRBJ2-6 for the parts outside the CDR3, the full variable domain is KAGVTQTPRYLIKTRGQQVTLSCSPISGHRSVSWYQQTPGQGLQFLFEYFSETQRNKGNFPGRFSGRQFSNSRSEMNVSTLELGDSALYLCASSEGRGAGANVLTFGAGSRLTVL.

A single count supports this clone. The chain combines TRBV27 with TRBJ1-1, with a tentative D call TRBD1 (5 bases). The CDR3 totals 13 residues. The germline V gene encodes CDR1 MNHEY and CDR2 SMNVEV (reference sequence). V lost 3 bases, J lost 4 bases, and 9 bases lay in between. This CDR3 reads CASSLDGGTEAFF. In DNA, the CDR3 is TGTGCCAGCAGTTTGGATGGGGGCACTGAAGCTTTCTTT.

This chain joins TRBV4-1 and TRBJ2-2; D is unresolved. The CDR3 has 17 residues. The germline V and J ends were trimmed by 1 base and 4 bases, with 16 bases remaining between them. The V gene's germline CDR1 is MGHRA and CDR2 YSYEKL. CDR3 loop: CASSQALGLSRTGELFF. The DNA for the CDR3 is TGCGCCAGCAGCCAAGCCCTAGGGTTGTCTCGCACCGGGGAGCTGTTTTTT.

The chain uses TRBV7-2 and TRBJ2-1; a possible D gene is TRBD2 (6 bases). V lost 5 bases to trimming and J lost 0 bases, with 23 bases between them. Germline loops: CDR1 SGHTA, CDR2 FQGNSA. CDR3 size: 19 residues. The CDR3 is CASSPSIWEAKSSYNEQFF. CDR3 coding DNA: TGTGCCAGCAGCCCCTCGATCTGGGAGGCCAAGAGCTCCTACAATGAGCAGTTCTTC. Drawing the rest from reference TRBV7-2 and TRBJ2-1, the complete variable domain is GAGVSQSPSNKVTEKGKDVELRCDPISGHTALYWYRQSLGQGLEFLIYFQGNSAPDKSGLPSDRFSAERTGGSVSTLTIQRTQQEDSAVYLCASSPSIWEAKSSYNEQFFGPGTRLTVL.

The J gene is TRBJ2-7, the V gene TRBV4-2; D may be TRBD1 or TRBD2 (5 bases each). The CDR3 contains 15 residues. Per the germline V gene, CDR1 is LGHNA and CDR2 is YNFKEQ. Trimming took 1 base from V and 0 from J, leaving 10 bases between them. The CDR3 DNA is TGTGCCAGCAGCCAAGGACCAGGGAGCTCCTACGAGCAGTACTTC. Residues: CASSQGPGSSYEQYF.

The chain links TRBV7-2 to TRBJ2-5; TRBD2 matches 8 bases. This CDR3 region has 13 residues. Per the germline V gene, CDR1 is SGHTA and CDR2 is FQGNSA. J gave up 14 bases and V 5 bases, and 13 bases lay outside the gene matches. The CDR3 sequence is CASSRGTSSVSYF. In nucleotides, the CDR3 is TGTGCCAGCAGCAGGGGGACTAGTTCGGTCTCCTACTTC.

A remark on this clone: One end of the junction varies from germline; a read error may be responsible. The V gene is TRBV6-5, the J gene TRBJ2-2; tentatively, D is TRBD2 (5 bases). The CDR3 is 15 residues long. CDR1 is MNHEY and CDR2 is SVGAGI in the germline V gene. For the CDR3, the DNA is TGTGCCAGCACTTACTCTTTCGGGGACACCGGGGAGCTGTTTTTT. Protein product: CASTYSFGDTGELFF.

The chain combines TRBV19 with TRBJ2-2, with D perhaps TRBD1 (5 bases). CDR1 LNHDA and CDR2 SQIVND come from the germline V gene (reference sequence). The V end lost 5 bases, the J end lost 4 bases, and 11 bases lay between the germline ends. CDR3 length: 14 residues. The DNA for the CDR3 is TGTGCCAGTAGTCCGCAGGGCATCACCGGGGAGCTGTTTTTT. Protein sequence: CASSPQGITGELFF.

This clone was recorded only once. The J gene is TRBJ2-1, the V gene TRBV25-1; 14 bases match TRBD2. CDR3 length: 18 residues. Losses at the gene ends were 0 bases for V and 5 bases for J; bases not matched to a gene: 6. CDR1 and CDR2 from the germline V gene are MGHDK and SYGVNS. In DNA form, the CDR3 reads TGTGCCAGCAGTGAATATTGCGAGACTAGCGGGGGGGACAATGAGCAGTTCTTC. Protein: CASSEYCETSGGDNEQFF.

CDR3 protein: CANEGPANIQYF. The CDR3 coding sequence is TGTGCCAACGAGGGGCCCGCCAACATTCAGTACTTC. The J gene is TRBJ2-4, the V gene TRBV7-9, with D perhaps matching TRBD1 or TRBD2 (5 bases each). V was cut by 10 bases and J by 7 bases, with 14 bases left in between. Germline V gives CDR1 SEHNR, CDR2 FQNEAQ (reference sequence). This CDR3 spans 12 amino acids.

V and J are TRBV7-8 and TRBJ2-3; D could derive from TRBD1 or TRBD2 (6 bases each). The germline V and J ends were trimmed by 1 base and 4 bases, with 18 bases remaining between them. In germline, CDR1 is SGHVS, CDR2 FQNEAQ. This CDR3 region has 17 residues. The CDR3 DNA follows: TGTGCCAGCAGCTTAGGGGACGGGGGCCGCCGGGCAGATACGCAGTATTTT. Translation: CASSLGDGGRRADTQYF.

The V gene is TRBV27, the J gene TRBJ2-3; a possible D gene is TRBD1 (5 bases). The V gene lost 7 bases and the J gene lost 2 bases, with 19 bases spanning the gap. The CDR3 consists of 16 residues. Germline CDR1 and CDR2: MNHEY and SMNVEV (reference sequence). In nucleotides, the CDR3 is TGTGCCAGCACCAGATGGGGCGCCGAATTCACAGATACGCAGTATTTT. Its protein product is CASTRWGAEFTDTQYF.

The chain employs TRBV11-3 and TRBJ2-2; tentatively, D is TRBD1 (6 bases). V lost 3 bases and J 9 bases, leaving 11 bases between the germline ends. CDR1 SGHNT and CDR2 YENEEA come from the germline V gene. The CDR3 is 13 residues long. CDR3 coding DNA: TGTGCCAGCAGCTTTTCGGACAGCAGGGAGCTGTTTTTT. This codes for CASSFSDSRELFF.

The rearrangement links TRBV19 to TRBJ1-5; 12 nucleotides line up with TRBD1. V dropped 1 base and J dropped 3; count of bases not matched to a gene: 7. CDR3 length: 18 residues. Germline values: CDR1 LNHDA, CDR2 SQIVND (reference sequence). CDR3 DNA: TGTGCCAGTAGTATAGGGTTGGGACAGGGGGCTCTCAATCAGCCCCAGCATTTT. It yields the protein CASSIGLGQGALNQPQHF.

In its sample, this clone was seen once. The rearrangement joins TRBV27 to TRBJ1-4; 7 bases line up with TRBD1. V dropped 10 bases and J dropped 8; count of bases not matched to a gene: 10. Germline values: CDR1 MNHEY, CDR2 SMNVEV (reference sequence). The CDR3 runs 13 residues. CDR3: CATQRGPGEKLFF. The CDR3 nucleotides are TGTGCCACCCAGAGGGGGCCGGGAGAAAAACTGTTTTTT.

The rearrangement links TRBV7-3 to TRBJ1-4, with 11 bases lining up with TRBD1. This CDR3 region has 17 residues. V shed 1 base and J 9 bases; nucleotides not matched to a gene: 10. CDR1 SGHTA and CDR2 FQGTGA come from the germline V gene. CDR3 sequence (DNA): TGTGCCAGCAGCTTAAACCTCCCCCGGGACAGGGGGAAAAAACTGTTTTTT. This sequence encodes CASSLNLPRDRGKKLFF. The full variable domain, its missing parts supplied by reference TRBV7-3 and TRBJ1-4, is GAGVSQTPSNKVTEKGKYVELRCDPISGHTALYWYRQSLGQGPEFLIYFQGTGAADDSGLPNDRFFAVRPEGSVSTLKIQRTERGDSAVYLCASSLNLPRDRGKKLFFGSGTQLSVL.

The chain couples TRBV4-3 to TRBJ2-5; no definite D call. The CDR3 is 17 amino acids. The germline V and J ends were trimmed by 0 bases and 1 base, with 15 bases remaining between them. Germline V gives CDR1 LGHNA, CDR2 YSLEER. CDR3 DNA sequence: TGCGCCAGCAGCCAAGAGCCCCTCCAAGAACCCCAAGAGACCCAGTACTTC. Encoded protein: CASSQEPLQEPQETQYF.

This chain joins TRBV29-1 and TRBJ1-2, with D possibly TRBD1 on 5 matching bases. Germline CDR1 SQVTM, CDR2 ANQGSEA. The CDR3 is made up of 13 amino acids. V lost 5 bases, J lost 6 bases, and 16 bases lay in between. The CDR3 region is CSVPGAPRNGYTF. The CDR3 coding sequence is TGCAGCGTTCCCGGGGCTCCAAGGAATGGCTACACCTTC.

Worth noting for this clone: One junction end does not reproduce the germline sequence, and a read error may be involved. CDR3: CASREGTGEGYTF. The CDR3 nucleotides are TGTGCCAGCAGGGAAGGGACAGGGGAGGGCTACACCTTC. The chain has TRBV2 and TRBJ1-2; 10 bases are a match to TRBD1. The V gene's germline CDR1 is SNHLY and CDR2 FYNNEI. The CDR3 is made up of 13 amino acids.

Notes on this clone: The germline gene is not matched at one end of the junction; a read error may be the cause. The sample carries other DNA sequences with the same CDR3. The J gene is TRBJ1-1, the V gene TRBV6-1; tentatively, D is TRBD1 (6 bases). In germline, CDR1 is MNHNS, CDR2 SASEGT. The CDR3 extends over 14 amino acids. The CDR3 protein is CASTRGTQNTEAFF. The CDR3 DNA follows: TGTGCCAGCACCCGAGGGACACAGAACACTGAGGCTTTCTTT.

The chain has TRBV5-1 and TRBJ2-3; D is possibly TRBD2 (5 bases). This CDR3 region has 14 residues. CDR1 SGHRS and CDR2 YFSETQ come from the germline V gene. V dropped 3 bases and J dropped 6 bases, with 14 bases sitting between them. The CDR3 protein is CASSYKRGTDTQYF. CDR3 nucleotide sequence: TGCGCCAGCAGCTATAAACGGGGAACGGATACGCAGTATTTT. The full variable domain, completed using reference TRBV5-1 and TRBJ2-3, is KAGVTQTPRYLIKTRGQQVTLSCSPISGHRSVSWYQQTPGQGLQFLFEYFSETQRNKGNFPGRFSGRQFSNSRSEMNVSTLELGDSALYLCASSYKRGTDTQYFGPGTRLTVL.

The chain joins TRBV7-6 to TRBJ2-1; 8 nucleotides line up with TRBD1. The trim removed 5 bases at V and 2 bases at J, leaving 5 bases unmatched. This CDR3 contains 15 residues. CDR1 is SGHVS and CDR2 is FNYEAQ in the germline V gene. The CDR3: CASSPGTGPYNEQFF. The CDR3 DNA follows: TGTGCCAGCAGCCCCGGGACAGGTCCCTACAATGAGCAGTTCTTC.

The J gene is TRBJ2-7, the V gene TRBV7-3; 8 nucleotides align to TRBD2. V lost 5 bases, J lost 1 base, and 4 bases stayed unmatched. The CDR3 sequence is 14 residues long. In germline, CDR1 is SGHTA, CDR2 FQGTGA. CDR3 in DNA: TGTGCCAGCAGCGCCTCTAGCGGGTCCTACGAGCAGTACTTC. Protein product: CASSASSGSYEQYF.

This chain links TRBV4-1 with TRBJ2-7, with D possibly matching TRBD2 (5 bases). V lost 2 bases and J lost 12, with 20 bases in between. This CDR3 is built from 14 residues. The germline CDR1 and CDR2 sequences are MGHRA and YSYEKL. CDR3 loop: CASSQSEEVGGRYF. In nucleotides, the CDR3 is TGCGCCAGCAGCCAAAGCGAGGAGGTAGGCGGGCGGTACTTC.

This chain links TRBV7-2 with TRBJ2-7; D is unresolved. Trimming removed 3 bases at V and 5 bases at J, with 14 bases between. This CDR3 is built from 14 residues. The V gene's germline CDR1 is SGHTA and CDR2 FQGNSA. The CDR3 protein is CASSFPPPLDEQYF. The DNA of the CDR3 is TGTGCCAGCAGCTTTCCACCACCGTTGGACGAGCAGTACTTC.

The genes are TRBV5-4 and TRBJ1-6, with D maybe TRBD1 (5 bases). Per the germline V gene, CDR1 is SGHNT and CDR2 is YYREEE (reference sequence). The CDR3 sequence is 15 residues long. The V and J ends lost 0 bases and 7 bases respectively, with 11 bases between them. CDR3 coding DNA: TGTGCCAGCAGCTTGGCCTTGGGGCCCAATTCACCCCTCCACTTT. Translated, it gives CASSLALGPNSPLHF. The full variable domain, its missing parts supplied by reference TRBV5-4 and TRBJ1-6, is ETGVTQSPTHLIKTRGQQVTLRCSSQSGHNTVSWYQQALGQGPQFIFQYYREEENGRGNFPPRFSGLQFPNYSSELNVNALELDDSALYLCASSLALGPNSPLHFGNGTRLTVT.

V usage is TRBV29-1 and J usage is TRBJ2-6; D tentatively fits TRBD1 or TRBD2 (7 bases each). Germline loops: CDR1 SQVTM, CDR2 ANQGSEA. There are 16 residues in the CDR3. V shed 3 bases and J shed 1 base, with 13 bases lying between them. The CDR3 region has the DNA TGCAGCGTTGAGGGAGGGGGCGCGTCTGGGGCCAACGTCCTGACTTTC. Its protein is CSVEGGGASGANVLTF.